This T cell receptor beta chain was obtained from a study of cytomegalovirus exposure and HLA in healthy donors. Use of 60 Vbeta and 13 Jbeta primers characterized the PCR. Repertoires were generated with immunoSEQ multiplex PCR, while TCRdb's copy carries only in-frame clones and drops some. Of about 150,000 clones in the sample, 80% were seen once. This clone was seen only a few times. This receptor was obtained from a man aged 30 to 39 in good health and CMV-seropositive. Sequenced input: PBMCs.

The CDR3 protein is CASSSGGIYSGNTIYF. In DNA form, the CDR3 reads TGTGCCAGCAGCTCAGGAGGGATATACTCTGGAAACACCATATATTTT. This sequence joins TRBV5-4 and TRBJ1-3; D ambiguous. V was shortened by 3 bases and J by 0 bases, with 13 bases between the two germline ends. The CDR3 is 16 amino acids. Per the germline V gene, CDR1 is SGHNT and CDR2 is YYREEE (reference sequence).